Following are 9 T cell receptor beta chains from one sample sequenced in a study of beta chain features in type 1 diabetes. What was sequenced were expressed TCRB transcripts, since all of the isolated RNA had been reverse transcribed. TCRdb keeps only in-frame clones here, not all; method: immunoSEQ multiplex PCR. Seen here are 300,000 to 400,000 clones, roughly 12% observed once, and the top ten hold more than 0.015%. Sequencing was done on a sample of naive CD4+ T cells from blood. Receptors originate from a young man in good health.

The rearrangement joins TRBV28 to TRBJ2-3; 8 bases align to TRBD2. The V gene's germline CDR1 is MDHEN and CDR2 SYDVKM. This CDR3 is built from 16 residues. Trimming cost V 6 bases and J 6 bases; bases outside gene matches: 14. DNA for the CDR3: TGTGCCAGCAGCCCGATAAGCGGGAGTTCTAAGGATACGCAGTATTTT. It specifies CASSPISGSSKDTQYF. The whole variable domain, remainder taken from reference TRBV28 and TRBJ2-3, is DVKVTQSSRYLVKRTGEKVFLECVQDMDHENMFWYRQDPGLGLRLIYFSYDVKMKEKGDIPEGYSVSREKKERFSLILESASTNQTSMYLCASSPISGSSKDTQYFGPGTRLTVL.

The chain is built from TRBV6-6 and TRBJ1-2, with 8 bases lining up with TRBD1. The germline CDR1 and CDR2 sequences are MNHNY and SVGAGI (reference sequence). V dropped 11 bases and J dropped 3; count of bases not matched to a gene: 8. CDR3 length: 13 amino acids. The CDR3 protein is CASRTDRDYGYTF. The CDR3 bases are TGTGCCTCAAGGACGGACAGGGACTATGGCTACACCTTC.

The chain combines TRBV28 with TRBJ2-2, with 7 nucleotides matching TRBD1. Germline loops: CDR1 MDHEN, CDR2 SYDVKM. The CDR3 runs to 13 residues. V trimming: 8 bases; J trimming: 3 bases; junction bases outside the gene matches: 3. For the CDR3, the DNA is TGTGCCAGCCTTGGGACAGACACCGGGGAGCTGTTTTTT. Its translation is CASLGTDTGELFF. The full variable domain, rest sourced from reference TRBV28 and TRBJ2-2, is DVKVTQSSRYLVKRTGEKVFLECVQDMDHENMFWYRQDPGLGLRLIYFSYDVKMKEKGDIPEGYSVSREKKERFSLILESASTNQTSMYLCASLGTDTGELFFGEGSRLTVL.

The genes are TRBV30 and TRBJ1-1; D is unresolved. Germline V lookup: CDR1 GTSNPN, CDR2 SVGIG (reference sequence). V shed 0 bases and J shed 5 bases, with 13 bases lying between them. CDR3 length: 14 amino acids. Written as DNA, the CDR3 is TGTGCCTGGAGTGTTAGGCGGCAGCAGACTGAAGCTTTCTTT. Its protein product is CAWSVRRQQTEAFF.

The chain joins TRBV28 to TRBJ2-2; D remains ambiguous. V dropped 6 bases and J dropped 3 bases, with 8 bases sitting between them. The CDR3 totals 13 residues. Germline V CDR1 and CDR2: MDHEN, SYDVKM. The CDR3 nucleotides read TGTGCCAGCAGCAGCGATTACACCGGGGAGCTGTTTTTT. It yields the protein CASSSDYTGELFF. Supplemented by reference TRBV28 and TRBJ2-2, the full variable domain reads DVKVTQSSRYLVKRTGEKVFLECVQDMDHENMFWYRQDPGLGLRLIYFSYDVKMKEKGDIPEGYSVSREKKERFSLILESASTNQTSMYLCASSSDYTGELFFGEGSRLTVL.

The V and J genes are TRBV6-1 and TRBJ2-1; 10 bases are a match to TRBD2. After removal of 7 bases from V and 4 bases from J, the junction contained 7 bases not matched to a gene. The CDR3 is 15 amino acids. CDR1 and CDR2 from the germline V gene are MNHNS and SASEGT. The CDR3 region is CASKPSGSRYNEQFF. CDR3 coding DNA: TGTGCCAGCAAACCTAGCGGGAGTAGGTACAATGAGCAGTTCTTC.

The rearrangement links TRBV7-8 to TRBJ1-2; D ambiguous. Looked up from germline, CDR1 is SGHVS and CDR2 is FQNEAQ. The V end was cut by 5 bases, the J end by 8 bases, with 15 bases between. This CDR3 spans 13 amino acids. The CDR3 here is CASSPRLHPGYTF. CDR3 DNA sequence: TGTGCCAGCAGCCCGAGGCTGCACCCGGGCTACACCTTC.

The chain carries TRBV28 and TRBJ2-3; 7 bases are shared with TRBD1. Trimming at V came to 5 bases and at J to 2 bases, leaving 13 bases not matched to a gene. CDR1 and CDR2 (germline): MDHEN, SYDVKM. The CDR3 length is 17 residues. This chain's CDR3 is CASSQPRDSRYTDTQYF. The CDR3 DNA reads as TGTGCCAGCAGTCAACCCCGGGACAGCCGGTACACAGATACGCAGTATTTT.

This clone occurred a few times. This sequence joins TRBV7-3 and TRBJ2-7; 9 bases agree with TRBD1. Germline V gene sequence: CDR1 SGHTA, CDR2 FQGTGA. The CDR3 totals 17 residues. The V segment lost 5 bases and the J segment 2 bases; nucleotides outside the gene matches: 13. In DNA form, the CDR3 reads TGTGCCAGCAGCCCAGACCCCACCGGGACAGGGACCTACGAGCAGTACTTC. The encoded protein is CASSPDPTGTGTYEQYF.